This TCR beta chain was identified during a study of shared clonotypes between healthy human individuals. Of note for this clone: Its antigen is currently unknown.

Points from the study as a whole: Investigators expected sequencing depth to affect clonotype sharing among donors. Several donors held about 5.1% of naive CD4 clonotypes in common. Non-shared clonotypes had lower generation probabilities than those shared by all four donors.

CDR1 is LGHNA, CDR2 YNFKEQ, per germline. CDR3 length: 14 amino acids. V gave up 4 bases and J gave up 4 bases, with 11 bases separating them. From CD4+ cells came CD45RA+ naive and CD45RA-negative memory subsets. This table comes from immunoSEQ multiplex PCR, and its TCRdb copy is limited to in-frame clones, with some not included. The repertoire holds more than 2,000,000 clones, with around 90% as singletons. The origin of this receptor is a man aged 18 to 35 in good health. Sequencing input: naive CD4+ T cells sorted from blood. Specified subset: CD45RA+ positively selected. The rearrangement uses TRBV4-2 and TRBJ1-3, with D unresolved. The DNA of the CDR3 is TGTGCCAGCAGCCCTTCCCCCCGGGGAAACACCATATATTTT. Translating gives CASSPSPRGNTIYF.